These 5 T cell receptor beta chains originate from one sample sequenced in a study of blood T cell repertoires in COVID-19. Generated by immunoSEQ multiplex PCR, the TCRdb table keeps only in-frame clones and is missing some. This sample has hundreds of thousands of clones; approximately 81% occur once, and the top ten carry 1.5% to 2%. Sequenced sample: PBMCs or T cells enriched from blood (not recorded which). Receptors originate from a woman in her thirties who had been exposed to COVID-19.

This clone has a handful of counts. The V call is TRBV11-1, the J call TRBJ2-7; D ambiguous. CDR1 is SGHAT, CDR2 FQDESV, per germline (reference sequence). This CDR3 region has 14 residues. The ends were cut back, 5 bases at V and 2 bases at J, with 13 bases in the middle. The CDR3 DNA sequence: TGTGCCAGCAGCCTCGACACAGTCGCCTACGAGCAGTACTTC. This encodes CASSLDTVAYEQYF.

In DNA form, the CDR3 reads TGCGCCAGCAGCCAAGATCGGGTAGGGGTGGGCGAGCAGTACTTC. This sequence encodes CASSQDRVGVGEQYF. The rearrangement joins TRBV4-1 to TRBJ2-7, with a tentative D call TRBD1 (5 bases). The germline V gene encodes CDR1 MGHRA and CDR2 YSYEKL. Deletions cut 0 bases from V and 6 bases from J, with 15 bases between. This CDR3 has 15 residues.

The CDR3 loop is CATGATSSGNTIYF. The CDR3 bases are TGTGCCACAGGGGCTACTAGCTCTGGAAACACCATATATTTT. This chain uses TRBV10-3 with TRBJ1-3; D might be TRBD1 (6 bases). The CDR3 spans 14 residues. Germline-derived CDR1 and CDR2 are ENHRY and SYGVKD. Trimming removed 10 bases at V and 0 bases at J, with 13 bases between.

The genes are TRBV18 and TRBJ2-1, with a tentative D call TRBD1 (5 bases). V was cut by 3 bases and J by 6 bases, with 15 bases left in between. The CDR3 covers 15 residues. Germline assignment: CDR1 KGHSH and CDR2 LQKENI. The CDR3 DNA is TGTGCCAGCTCACCTTTGCTCGACAGAGGCAATGAGCAGTTCTTC. Amino acids: CASSPLLDRGNEQFF.

This clone was seen only a few times. The J gene is TRBJ2-1, the V gene TRBV2, with 9 nucleotides matching TRBD2. Germline CDR1 SNHLY, CDR2 FYNNEI. The CDR3 runs to 16 residues. With V trimmed by 4 bases and J by 6 bases, 10 bases remained unmatched. Written as DNA, the CDR3 is TGTGCCAGCAGTGTCCCCGCGGGAGGGCCGGGCAATGAGCAGTTCTTC. It yields the protein CASSVPAGGPGNEQFF.